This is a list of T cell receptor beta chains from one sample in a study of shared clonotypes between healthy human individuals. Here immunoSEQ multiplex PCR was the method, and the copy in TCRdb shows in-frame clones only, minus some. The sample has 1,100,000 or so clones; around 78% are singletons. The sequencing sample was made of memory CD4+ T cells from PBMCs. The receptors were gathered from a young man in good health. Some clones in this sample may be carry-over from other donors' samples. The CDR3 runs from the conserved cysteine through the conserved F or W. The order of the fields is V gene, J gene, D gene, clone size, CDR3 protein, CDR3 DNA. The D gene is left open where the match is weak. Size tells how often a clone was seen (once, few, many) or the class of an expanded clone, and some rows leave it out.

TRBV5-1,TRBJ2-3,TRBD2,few,CASSLGSSGKTDTQYF,TGCGCCAGCAGCTTGGGGTCTAGCGGGAAAACGGATACGCAGTATTTT
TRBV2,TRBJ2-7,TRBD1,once,CASSWREWDRGEQYF,TGTGCCAGCAGTTGGCGAGAATGGGACAGGGGCGAGCAGTACTTC
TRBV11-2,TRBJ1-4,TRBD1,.,CASSPDRTGKLFF,TGTGCCAGCAGCCCGGACAGGACGGGAAAACTGTTTTTT
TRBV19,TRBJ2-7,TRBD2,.,CASSGRGQLNEQYF,TGTGCCAGTAGCGGGAGGGGACAACTAAACGAGCAGTACTTC
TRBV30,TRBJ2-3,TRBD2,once,CAWGGSGLAGDTDTQYF,TGTGCCTGGGGGGGTTCGGGACTAGCGGGAGATACAGATACGCAGTATTTT
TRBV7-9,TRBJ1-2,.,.,CASSLEQGRVYGYTF,TGTGCCAGCAGCTTAGAGCAGGGGCGGGTCTATGGCTACACCTTC
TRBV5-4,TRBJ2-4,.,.,CASQTGTLAKNIQYF,TGTGCCAGTCAAACGGGCACTCTAGCCAAAAACATTCAGTACTTC
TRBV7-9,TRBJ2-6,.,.,CASSSETLWGANVLTF,TGTGCCAGCAGCTCAGAGACGTTATGGGGGGCCAACGTCCTGACTTTC
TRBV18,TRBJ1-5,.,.,CASSPQENQPQHF,TGTGCCAGCTCACCACAGGAAAATCAGCCCCAGCATTTT
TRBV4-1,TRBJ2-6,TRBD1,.,CASRLQQGAQAGANVLTF,TGCGCCAGCAGACTCCAGCAGGGGGCCCAGGCTGGGGCCAACGTCCTGACTTTC
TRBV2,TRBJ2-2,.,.,CASSELVAGELFF,TGTGCCAGCAGTGAATTGGTGGCCGGGGAGCTGTTTTTT
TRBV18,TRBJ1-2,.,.,CASSPSKDYGYTF,TGTGCCAGCTCACCATCGAAAGACTATGGCTACACCTTC
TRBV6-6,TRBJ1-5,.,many,CASRSPGRGNQPQHF,TGTGCCAGCAGGTCGCCGGGAAGGGGCAATCAGCCCCAGCATTTT
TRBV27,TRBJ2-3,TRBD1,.,CASSYALPGGDTQYF,TGTGCCAGCAGTTACGCCCTTCCAGGGGGAGATACGCAGTATTTT
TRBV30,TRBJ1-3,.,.,CAWSVRGLTGNTIYF,TGTGCCTGGAGTGTCAGGGGTCTAACTGGAAACACCATATATTTT
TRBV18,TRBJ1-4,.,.,CASSPQRGSYNEKLFF,TGTGCCAGCTCACCCCAACGAGGGTCTTATAATGAAAAACTGTTTTTT
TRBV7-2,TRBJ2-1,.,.,CASSLVHPSEQFF,TGTGCCAGCAGCTTAGTTCATCCTAGCGAGCAGTTCTTC
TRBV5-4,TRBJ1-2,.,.,CASSPDRRYGYTF,TGTGCCAGCAGCCCAGACAGGAGGTATGGCTACACCTTC
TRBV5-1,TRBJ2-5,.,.,CASSLIAGDRTDQYF,TGCGCCAGCAGCTTGATCGCCGGGGACCGAACGGACCAGTACTTC
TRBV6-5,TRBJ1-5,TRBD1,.,CASSSGQGNQPQHF,TGTGCCAGCAGTTCCGGACAGGGGAATCAGCCCCAGCATTTT
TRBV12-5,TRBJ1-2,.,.,CASGLVPGIYGYTF,TGTGCTAGTGGTTTGGTTCCGGGGATCTATGGCTACACCTTC
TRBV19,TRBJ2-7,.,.,CASSMDRPGGEQYF,TGTGCCAGTAGTATGGACCGCCCCGGTGGCGAGCAGTACTTC
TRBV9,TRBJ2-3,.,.,CASSVSPGEEDTQYF,TGTGCCAGCAGCGTAAGTCCAGGGGAAGAAGATACGCAGTATTTT
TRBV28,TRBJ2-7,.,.,CASSFANRDLYEQYF,TGTGCCAGCAGTTTCGCGAACAGGGATTTATACGAGCAGTACTTC
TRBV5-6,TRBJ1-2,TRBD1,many,CASSLDGTGVGYTF,TGTGCCAGCAGCTTGGATGGGACAGGGGTAGGCTACACCTTC
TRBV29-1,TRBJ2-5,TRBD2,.,CSVQRGPGGGAGQETQYF,TGCAGCGTTCAAAGGGGGCCCGGCGGGGGGGCCGGGCAAGAGACCCAGTACTTC
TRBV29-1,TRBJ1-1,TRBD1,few,CSALPPTGFRAFF,TGCAGCGCCTTGCCGCCGACAGGGTTTCGCGCTTTCTTT
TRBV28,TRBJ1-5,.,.,CATEVRQAGLNPQHF,TGTGCCACAGAGGTTAGACAAGCCGGTCTCAATCCCCAGCATTTT
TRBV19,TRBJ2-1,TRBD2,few,CASSKASGGEQFF,TGTGCCAGTAGTAAGGCTAGCGGGGGAGAGCAGTTCTTC
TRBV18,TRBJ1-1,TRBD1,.,CASSPLGQGNTEAFF,TGTGCCAGCTCACCACTGGGACAGGGGAACACTGAAGCTTTCTTT
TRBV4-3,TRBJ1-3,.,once,CASSQTTRGNTIYF,TGCGCCAGCAGCCAAACGACAAGGGGAAACACCATATATTTT
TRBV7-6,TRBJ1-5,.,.,CASSLVVDGQPQHF,TGTGCCAGCAGCTTAGTGGTAGATGGCCAGCCCCAGCATTTT
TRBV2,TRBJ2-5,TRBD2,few,CASSQLAGAGETQYF,TGTGCCAGCAGCCAGCTAGCGGGAGCGGGGGAGACCCAGTACTTC
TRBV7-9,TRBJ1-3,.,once,CASTPTGSGNTIYF,TGTGCCAGCACCCCTACTGGCTCTGGAAACACCATATATTTT
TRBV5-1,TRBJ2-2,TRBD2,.,CASSGTTTNTGELFF,TGCGCCAGCAGCGGGACTACCACGAACACCGGGGAGCTGTTTTTT
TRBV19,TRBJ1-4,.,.,CASSEQKPGQLFF,TGTGCCAGTAGTGAACAGAAACCGGGACAACTGTTTTTT
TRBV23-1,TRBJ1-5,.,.,CGGGNGNQPQHF,TGTGGGGGGGGTAATGGCAATCAGCCCCAGCATTTT
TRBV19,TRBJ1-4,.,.,CASSLPPNNEKLFF,TGTGCCAGTAGTTTGCCGCCCAATAATGAAAAACTGTTTTTT
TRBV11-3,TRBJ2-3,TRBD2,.,CASSSGGLTDTQYF,TGTGCCAGCAGCTCGGGAGGCCTAACAGATACGCAGTATTTT
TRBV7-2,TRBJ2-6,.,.,CASSEAVVTLSGANVLTF,TGTGCCAGCAGCGAGGCGGTTGTCACCCTCTCTGGGGCCAACGTCCTGACTTTC
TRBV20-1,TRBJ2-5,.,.,CSGAVEETQYF,TGCAGTGGAGCAGTAGAAGAGACCCAGTACTTC
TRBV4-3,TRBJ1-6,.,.,CASSQEAGSYNSPLHF,TGCGCCAGCAGCCAAGAAGCAGGGAGCTACAATTCACCCCTCCACTTT
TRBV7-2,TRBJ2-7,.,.,CASSPPSGLEGGEQYF,TGTGCCAGCAGCCCCCCCTCGGGGCTCGAGGGGGGCGAGCAGTACTTC
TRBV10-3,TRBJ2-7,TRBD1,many,CAITGDRGYEQYF,TGTGCCATCACTGGGGACAGGGGCTACGAGCAGTACTTC
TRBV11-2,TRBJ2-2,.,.,CASSWGRDTGELFF,TGTGCCAGCAGTTGGGGGCGGGACACCGGGGAGCTGTTTTTT
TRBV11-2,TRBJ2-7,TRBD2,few,CASSSGLAGGPQGYEQYF,TGTGCCAGCAGCTCCGGACTAGCGGGAGGGCCGCAGGGGTACGAGCAGTACTTC
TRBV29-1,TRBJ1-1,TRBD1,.,CSVGTGENTEAFF,TGCAGCGTAGGGACAGGGGAGAACACTGAAGCTTTCTTT